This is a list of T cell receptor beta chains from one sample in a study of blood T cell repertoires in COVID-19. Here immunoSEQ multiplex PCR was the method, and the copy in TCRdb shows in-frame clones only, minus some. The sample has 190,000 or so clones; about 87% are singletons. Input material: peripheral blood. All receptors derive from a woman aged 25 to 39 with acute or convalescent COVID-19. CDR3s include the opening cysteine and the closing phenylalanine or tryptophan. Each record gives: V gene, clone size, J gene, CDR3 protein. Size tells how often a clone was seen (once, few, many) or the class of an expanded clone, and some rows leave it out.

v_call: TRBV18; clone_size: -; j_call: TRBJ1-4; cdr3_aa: CASSPPGTGIEKLFF
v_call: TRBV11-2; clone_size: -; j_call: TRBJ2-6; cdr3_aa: CASSLPTTGPGANVLTF
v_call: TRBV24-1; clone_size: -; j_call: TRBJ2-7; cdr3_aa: CATSDLATREQYF
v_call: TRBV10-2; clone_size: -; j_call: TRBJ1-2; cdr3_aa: CASSTDRGYGYTF
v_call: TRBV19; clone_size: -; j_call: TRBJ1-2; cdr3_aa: CASSNQQGYYGYTF
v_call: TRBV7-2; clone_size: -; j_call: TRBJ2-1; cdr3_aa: CASSSTGGLNEQFF
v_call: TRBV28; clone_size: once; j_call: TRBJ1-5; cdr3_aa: CASGRTASNQPQHF
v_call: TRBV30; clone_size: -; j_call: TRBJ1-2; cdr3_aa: CAWSRQGAYYGYTF
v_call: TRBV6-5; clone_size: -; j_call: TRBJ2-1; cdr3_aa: CASRGTSLSYNEQFF
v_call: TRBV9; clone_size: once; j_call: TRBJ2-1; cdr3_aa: CASSVAAAANEQFF
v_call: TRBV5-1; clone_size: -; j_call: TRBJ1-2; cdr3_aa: CASRPRTDYYGYTF
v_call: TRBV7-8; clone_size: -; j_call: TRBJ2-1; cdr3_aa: CASSSGGLSYNEQFF
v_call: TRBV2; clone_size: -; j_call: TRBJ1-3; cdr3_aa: CASSEERGNTIYF
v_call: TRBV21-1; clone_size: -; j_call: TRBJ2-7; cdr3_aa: CASTWASGTYEQYF
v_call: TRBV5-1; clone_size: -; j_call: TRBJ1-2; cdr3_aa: CASSLEAGAWGYTF
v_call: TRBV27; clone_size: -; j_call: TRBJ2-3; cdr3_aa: CASRASSTDTQYF